The 21 T cell receptor beta chains below were found in one sample sequenced in a study of CD8 T cells in Susac syndrome. RNA totalling about 0.45 to 1 ug underwent reverse transcription with random hexamers. TCRdb itself ran the immunoSEQ multiplex PCR reads through MiXCR, one entry per CDR3 protein. Of roughly 200,000 distinct CDR3 sequences listed, around 95% were seen once; the top ten hold around 0.08%. The sequencing input was CD4+ T cells from PBMCs. These receptors were collected from a human donor with multiple sclerosis.

The sample holds one count of this clonotype. The rearrangement links TRBV19 to TRBJ1-5; the D is unclear. V dropped 4 bases and J dropped 3 bases, with 7 bases sitting between them. The V gene's germline CDR1 is LNHDA and CDR2 SQIVND (reference sequence). The CDR3 runs to 13 residues. The CDR3 spells CASSTLNNQPQHF. In DNA form, the CDR3 reads TGTGCCAGTAGTACCCTTAACAATCAGCCCCAGCATTTT.

The chain's CDR3 is CASRAWGQDIQYF. The CDR3 DNA follows: TGTGCCAGCAGAGCCTGGGGACAGGACATTCAGTACTTC. V and J are TRBV12-3 or TRBV12-4 and TRBJ2-4; TRBD1 matches at 8 bases. After removal of 6 bases from V and 8 bases from J, the junction contained 6 bases not matched to a gene. The CDR3 spans 13 residues.

This chain connects TRBV4-1 to TRBJ2-3, with a weak D call TRBD1 (5 bases). Trimming took off 0 bases at V and 3 bases at J, with 13 bases between the two ends. The CDR3 runs to 16 residues. CDR1 MGHRA and CDR2 YSYEKL come from the germline V gene. The CDR3 region has the DNA TGCGCCAGCAGCCAAGATGCCTCCCCAGGGACAGATACGCAGTATTTT. Translating it yields CASSQDASPGTDTQYF.

The gene calls are TRBV5-6 and TRBJ2-5, with a weak D call TRBD2 (5 bases). CDR3 size: 16 residues. The ends were cut back, 3 bases at V and 5 bases at J, with 20 bases in the middle. Germline assignment: CDR1 SGHDT and CDR2 YYEEEE. The CDR3 region has the DNA TGTGCCAGCAGCTACCTAGGACGGGCCTTAGCGGAGACCCAGTACTTC. Protein sequence: CASSYLGRALAETQYF.

The chain uses TRBV27 and TRBJ2-3; 7 nucleotides line up with TRBD1. The CDR3 length is 13 residues. The V gene end was trimmed by 6 bases and the J gene end by 0 bases; junction bases not matched to a gene: 0. Germline loops: CDR1 MNHEY, CDR2 SMNVEV (reference sequence). CDR3 coding DNA: TGTGCCAGCAGGACAGGGAGCACAGATACGCAGTATTTT. Translating it yields CASRTGSTDTQYF.

The chain recombines TRBV7-2 with TRBJ2-3, with D unresolved. V gave up 5 bases and J gave up 2 bases, with 8 bases separating them. This CDR3 has 13 amino acids. Germline V lookup: CDR1 SGHTA, CDR2 FQGNSA. The CDR3 coding sequence is TGTGCCAGCAGCACGGGTACCACAGATACGCAGTATTTT. This gives the protein CASSTGTTDTQYF.

V and J are TRBV29-1 and TRBJ1-6, with D perhaps TRBD1 (5 bases). The length of the CDR3 is 13 residues. V dropped 6 bases and J dropped 5 bases, with 11 bases sitting between them. The V gene's germline CDR1 is SQVTM and CDR2 ANQGSEA. This CDR3 reads CSVGDGNNSPLHF. CDR3 bases: TGCAGCGTGGGGGACGGAAATAATTCACCCCTCCACTTT.

The J gene is TRBJ2-1, the V gene TRBV29-1, with 9 bases fitting TRBD1. CDR1 is SQVTM, CDR2 ANQGSEA, per germline. The CDR3 covers 15 residues. Trimming removed 4 bases from V and 4 bases from J; junction bases left unmatched: 8. CDR3 nucleotides: TGCAGCGTTGGTACCGGGACAGGGATTTACAATGAGCAGTTCTTC. It translates to CSVGTGTGIYNEQFF.

The rearrangement links TRBV27 to TRBJ2-1; D tentatively reads TRBD1 or TRBD2 (6 bases each). CDR1 MNHEY and CDR2 SMNVEV come from the germline V gene (reference sequence). V was trimmed by 5 bases and J by 9 bases, leaving 20 bases between them. The CDR3 is 15 amino acids. CDR3 nucleotides: TGTGCCAGCAGTGACCCACGGGGGCGGGTGGTTGAGCAGTTCTTC. The encoded protein is CASSDPRGRVVEQFF.

The chain has TRBV30 and TRBJ2-5; D may correspond to TRBD1 or TRBD2 (5 bases each). The V end was cut by 0 bases, the J end by 2 bases, with 13 bases between. The V gene's germline CDR1 is GTSNPN and CDR2 SVGIG (reference sequence). The CDR3 spans 15 residues. The CDR3 nucleotides read TGTGCCTGGAGTGTAAATCCGGGGCCTCAAGAGACCCAGTACTTC. Translation: CAWSVNPGPQETQYF.

The chain joins TRBV24-1 to TRBJ2-5, with TRBD2 matching 8 bases. Germline lookup yields CDR1 KGHDR and CDR2 SFDVKD. CDR3 length: 15 residues. The V gene end was trimmed by 1 base and the J gene end by 3 bases; junction bases not matched to a gene: 3. This chain's CDR3 is CATSDFTSGEETQYF. CDR3 bases: TGTGCCACCAGTGATTTTACTAGCGGAGAAGAGACCCAGTACTTC.

V is TRBV19 and J is TRBJ2-7; a possible D gene is TRBD1 (5 bases). The CDR3 extends over 13 amino acids. V lost 3 bases, J lost 3 bases, and 9 bases lay in between. CDR1 and CDR2 (germline): LNHDA, SQIVND (reference sequence). Here the CDR3 DNA reads TGTGCCAGTAGTATCGGGCAGGGCTACGAGCAGTACGTC. Translating gives CASSIGQGYEQYV.

The chain is built from TRBV10-3 and TRBJ1-2, with TRBD1 matching over 8 bases. V was pared by 2 bases and J by 2 bases, with 1 base of the junction left unmatched. CDR1 and CDR2 (germline): ENHRY, SYGVKD. This CDR3 has 14 amino acids. The CDR3 coding sequence is TGTGCCATCAGTGAGCGGACAGGGAACTATGGCTACACCTTC. Translation: CAISERTGNYGYTF.

The chain combines TRBV4-1 with TRBJ1-2, with a weak D call TRBD1 (5 bases). Trimming removed 4 bases from V and 6 bases from J, with 24 bases in between. The CDR3 covers 17 residues. Looked up from germline, CDR1 is MGHRA and CDR2 is YSYEKL. CDR3 sequence reads: CASSLQEGTPGGDGYTF. The DNA of the CDR3 is TGCGCCAGCAGCCTACAGGAGGGGACTCCCGGCGGTGATGGCTACACCTTC.

The gene calls are TRBV11-2 and TRBJ2-7; D possibly corresponds to TRBD1 (6 bases). Germline values: CDR1 SGHAT, CDR2 FQNNGV. The CDR3 runs to 15 residues. With 5 bases removed from V and 9 bases from J, the gap between germline ends came to 23 bases. CDR3 protein: CASSPSPGAIERQYF. The CDR3 DNA is TGTGCCAGCAGCCCCTCCCCAGGGGCTATCGAGCGGCAGTACTTC. The whole variable domain, filled in from reference TRBV11-2 and TRBJ2-7, reads EAGVAQSPRYKIIEKRQSVAFWCNPISGHATLYWYQQILGQGPKLLIQFQNNGVVDDSQLPKDRFSAERLKGVDSTLKIQPAKLEDSAVYLCASSPSPGAIERQYFGPGTRLTVT.

The rearrangement joins TRBV14 to TRBJ2-5; D may match TRBD1 or TRBD2 (5 bases each). Germline CDR1 and CDR2: SGHDN and FVKESK. This CDR3 is 13 amino acids long. Trimming left V 3 bases short and J 5 bases short, with 10 bases between. This chain's CDR3 is CASSQGVRETQYF. CDR3 bases: TGTGCCAGCAGCCAGGGGGTTCGGGAGACCCAGTACTTC.

The J gene is TRBJ2-7, the V gene TRBV3-1; 7 nucleotides agree with TRBD1. This CDR3 spans 16 amino acids. The V and J ends lost 1 base and 0 bases, in that order; junction bases with no gene match: 6. The V gene's germline CDR1 is LGHDT and CDR2 YNNKEL (reference sequence). The CDR3 coding sequence is TGTGCCAGCAGCCAAGGGGACAGCCTAAACTCCTACGAGCAGTACTTC. Translated, it gives CASSQGDSLNSYEQYF.

This clonotype appeared once. J is TRBJ1-6 and V is TRBV30; 10 bases line up with TRBD1. The CDR3 contains 14 residues. CDR1 and CDR2 from the germline V gene are GTSNPN and SVGIG (reference sequence). V gave up 5 bases and J gave up 9 bases; unmatched junction bases: 7. The CDR3 reads CAWETGTGASPLHF. The CDR3, as DNA: TGTGCCTGGGAAACCGGGACAGGGGCTTCACCCCTCCACTTT.

The CDR3 here is CASHLAGGRWEQFF. CDR3 DNA: TGTGCCAGCCACTTGGCGGGGGGGCGTTGGGAGCAGTTCTTC. V is TRBV6-2 or TRBV6-3 and J is TRBJ2-1, with 9 nucleotides matching TRBD2. Germline values: CDR1 MNHEY, CDR2 SVGEGT. The CDR3 runs 14 residues. J gave up 10 bases and V 8 bases, and 12 bases lay outside the gene matches.

The chain carries TRBV7-8 and TRBJ1-2; 7 positions match TRBD1. The CDR3 totals 15 residues. V dropped 5 bases and J dropped 4; count of bases not matched to a gene: 10. Germline CDR1 is SGHVS and CDR2 is FQNEAQ. As DNA, the CDR3 is TGTGCCAGCAGCCCCGAACCCGGACAGGTCTATGGCTACACCTTC. It translates to CASSPEPGQVYGYTF. Variable domain in full (rest from reference TRBV7-8 and TRBJ1-2): GAGVSQSPRYKVAKRGQDVALRCDPISGHVSLFWYQQALGQGPEFLTYFQNEAQLDKSGLPSDRFFAERPEGSVSTLKIQRTQQEDSAVYLCASSPEPGQVYGYTFGSGTRLTVV.

As to this clonotype: At one of its ends the junction is not consistent with the germline gene, which may arise from a read error. CDR3 amino acids: CAWTASENTIYF. CDR3 nucleotides: TGTGCCTGGACCGCCTCTGAAAACACCATATATTTT. This chain joins TRBV30 and TRBJ1-3; D is unclear. The CDR3 contains 12 residues. Germline V CDR1 and CDR2: GTSNPN, SVGIG (reference sequence).